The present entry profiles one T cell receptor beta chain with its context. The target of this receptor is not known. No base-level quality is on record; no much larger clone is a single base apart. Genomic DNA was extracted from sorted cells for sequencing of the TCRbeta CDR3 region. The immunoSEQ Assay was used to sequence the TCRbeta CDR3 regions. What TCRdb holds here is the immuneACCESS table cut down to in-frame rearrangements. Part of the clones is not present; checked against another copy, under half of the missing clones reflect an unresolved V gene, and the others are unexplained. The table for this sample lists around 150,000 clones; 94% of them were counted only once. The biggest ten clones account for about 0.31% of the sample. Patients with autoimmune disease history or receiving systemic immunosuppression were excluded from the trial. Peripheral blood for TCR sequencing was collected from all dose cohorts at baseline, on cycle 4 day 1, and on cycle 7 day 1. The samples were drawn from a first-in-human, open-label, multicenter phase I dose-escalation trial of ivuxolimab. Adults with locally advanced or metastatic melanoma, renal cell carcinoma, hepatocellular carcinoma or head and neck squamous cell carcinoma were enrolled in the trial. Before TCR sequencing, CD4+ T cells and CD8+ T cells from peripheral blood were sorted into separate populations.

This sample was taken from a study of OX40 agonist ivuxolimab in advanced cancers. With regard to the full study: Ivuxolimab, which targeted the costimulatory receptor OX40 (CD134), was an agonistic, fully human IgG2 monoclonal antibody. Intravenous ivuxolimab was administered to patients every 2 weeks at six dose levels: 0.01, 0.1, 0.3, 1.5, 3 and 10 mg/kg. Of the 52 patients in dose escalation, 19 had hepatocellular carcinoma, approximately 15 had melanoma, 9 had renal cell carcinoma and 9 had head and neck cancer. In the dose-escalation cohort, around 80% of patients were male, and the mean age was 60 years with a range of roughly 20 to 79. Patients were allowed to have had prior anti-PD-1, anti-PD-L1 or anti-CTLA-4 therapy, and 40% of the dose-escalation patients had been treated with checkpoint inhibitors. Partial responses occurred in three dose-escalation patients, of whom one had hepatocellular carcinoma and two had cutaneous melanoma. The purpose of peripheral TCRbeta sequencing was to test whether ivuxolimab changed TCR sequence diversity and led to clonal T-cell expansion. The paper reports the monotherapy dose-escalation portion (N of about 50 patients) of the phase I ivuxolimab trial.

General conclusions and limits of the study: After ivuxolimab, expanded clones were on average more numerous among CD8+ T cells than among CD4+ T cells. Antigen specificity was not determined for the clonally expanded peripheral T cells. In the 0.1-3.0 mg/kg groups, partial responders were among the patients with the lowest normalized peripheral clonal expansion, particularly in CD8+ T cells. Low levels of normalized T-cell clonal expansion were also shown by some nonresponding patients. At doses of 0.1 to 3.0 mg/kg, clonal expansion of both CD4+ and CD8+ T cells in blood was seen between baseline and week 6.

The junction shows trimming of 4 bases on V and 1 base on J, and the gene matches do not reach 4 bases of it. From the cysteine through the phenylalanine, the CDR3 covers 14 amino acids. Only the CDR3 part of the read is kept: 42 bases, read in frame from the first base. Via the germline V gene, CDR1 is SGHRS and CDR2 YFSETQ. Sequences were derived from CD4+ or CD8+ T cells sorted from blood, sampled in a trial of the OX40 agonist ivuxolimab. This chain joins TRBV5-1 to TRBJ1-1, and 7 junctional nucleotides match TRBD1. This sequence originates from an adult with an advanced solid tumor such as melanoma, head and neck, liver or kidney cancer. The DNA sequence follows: TGCGCCAGCAGCGAGGACAGGCGGAACACTGAAGCTTTCTTT. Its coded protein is CASSEDRRNTEAFF.